Described below is a single TCR beta chain sequence and its context. This record belongs to a study of CD8 T cells in Susac syndrome. High-throughput TCR beta sequencing covered peripheral CD8+ and CD4+ T cells. TEMRA cells were enriched by FACS, and CD4+ and CD8+ T cells were negatively isolated. Random hexamers were used to reverse transcribe the RNA input (about 0.45 to 1 ug). Amplification of TCR beta CDR3 was carried out by immunoSEQ multiplex PCR, which covered 54 Vbeta and 13 Jbeta segments. Via MiXCR, TCRdb re-called the immunoSEQ multiplex PCR reads, giving one row per CDR3 protein. The sample contains hundreds of thousands of distinct CDR3 sequences, around 93% of which appear only once. From germline, CDR1 is SGDLS and CDR2 YYNGEE. After removal of 0 bases from V and 4 bases from J, the junction contained 4 bases not matched to a gene. This CDR3 comprises 16 residues.

The chain couples TRBV9 to TRBJ2-3, with 11 nucleotides matching TRBD2. The receptor's source is a human donor with multiple sclerosis. The material sequenced was CD4+ T cells from PBMCs. CDR3 sequence: CASSVGLAGTPDTQYF. The DNA of the CDR3 is TGTGCCAGCAGCGTAGGACTAGCGGGAACCCCAGATACGCAGTATTTT.